This TCR beta chain is from a study of blood T cells in healthy people across ages. The CDR3 length is 17 residues. Trimming removed 5 bases from V and 0 bases from J; junction bases left unmatched: 13. Germline assignment: CDR1 DFQATT and CDR2 SNEGSKA (reference sequence). Sample-barcoded 5' priming and a J-beta primer mix drove a second PCR of roughly 7 to 11 cycles. TCRdb reprocessed the 5' RACE reads with MiXCR, giving one entry per CDR3 protein. The repertoire holds 1.5 million to 2 million distinct CDR3 sequences, with about 50% as singletons. The receptor's source is a middle-aged woman in good health. Sequenced sample: blood. The chain links TRBV20-1 to TRBJ1-2, with 9 bases that match TRBD1. The CDR3 region is CSAFFRDRDHTNYGYTF. CDR3 coding DNA: TGCAGTGCTTTTTTCCGGGACAGGGACCACACTAACTATGGCTACACCTTC.